This is a list of T cell receptor beta chains from one sample in a study of cytomegalovirus exposure and HLA in healthy donors. The data were produced by immunoSEQ multiplex PCR, yet TCRdb's version contains in-frame clones alone and is incomplete. The repertoire holds roughly 110,000 clones, with around 64% as singletons. Sample: PBMCs. The receptors here all came from a woman between 25 and 40 years old in good health and CMV-seronegative. Each CDR3 is given without its conserved first and last residue. A D gene is named only where the DNA matches it firmly.

D gene	V gene	J gene	CDR3 protein
.	TRBV6-1	TRBJ1-5	ASSPTRGDQPQH
.	TRBV6-5	TRBJ1-2	ASSYERGYNYGYT
.	TRBV5-1	TRBJ2-1	ASSLNSYNEQF
.	TRBV7-9	TRBJ1-6	ASSRESRVSNSPLH
.	TRBV27	TRBJ2-7	ASSFHRDNYEQY
.	TRBV9	TRBJ2-2	ASSVAFGGPGELF
.	TRBV6-5	TRBJ1-2	ASNPTGSGFGYT
TRBD2	TRBV5-6	TRBJ2-5	ASSTSGRVQETQY
TRBD1	TRBV5-1	TRBJ1-2	ASSLPGTGKGYT
.	TRBV28	TRBJ2-1	ASTRSNEQF
TRBD2	TRBV7-8	TRBJ2-3	ASSARTSGSKDTQY
.	TRBV19	TRBJ2-3	ASSISGASWTDTQY
TRBD2	TRBV30	TRBJ2-1	ALGNKLAGYNEQF
TRBD1	TRBV4-1	TRBJ1-5	ASSRGQGDQPQH
.	TRBV28	TRBJ2-7	ASSGGSLSEQY
.	TRBV4-1	TRBJ2-3	ASRKGEREADTQY
.	TRBV9	TRBJ2-7	ASSEDTGRYEQY
TRBD1	TRBV28	TRBJ2-7	ASTGQGTYEQY
TRBD1	TRBV11-3	TRBJ1-2	ASSLPDRGFVGYT
TRBD1	TRBV19	TRBJ1-3	ASSTGQSSGNTIY
.	TRBV10-3	TRBJ1-2	AISESMGAYGYT
.	TRBV19	TRBJ1-3	ASKEVSSGNTIY
TRBD2	TRBV28	TRBJ2-1	ASSPTSGAYNEQF
TRBD2	TRBV7-9	TRBJ2-3	ASSPRSAGAADTQY
TRBD2	TRBV9	TRBJ2-7	ASSVSASGYLHEQY
TRBD2	TRBV6-4	TRBJ2-1	ASRPLAGDLNEQF
TRBD2	TRBV7-8	TRBJ2-3	ASSLGGPSGRMPDTQY
TRBD2	TRBV7-9	TRBJ2-3	ASSTRTSSSTDTQY
.	TRBV10-1	TRBJ1-1	ASSLRGNTEAF
.	TRBV19	TRBJ1-3	ASSIECFKSGGTGNTIY
TRBD1	TRBV6-5	TRBJ2-7	ASSYSGTVPYEQY
.	TRBV6-1	TRBJ1-5	ASSEGRDQPQH
.	TRBV2	TRBJ1-1	ASSQGPGTEAF
TRBD1	TRBV7-2	TRBJ2-3	ASSKDRTDTQY
.	TRBV19	TRBJ2-1	ATNQPMYNEQF
TRBD2	TRBV6-5	TRBJ2-7	ASGTSGPYEQY
.	TRBV6-1	TRBJ1-2	ASRENDVGGFYGYT
TRBD2	TRBV7-2	TRBJ2-1	ASSLWGLAGNNEQF
.	TRBV18	TRBJ2-7	ASSPAGWEQY
.	TRBV15	TRBJ2-2	ATSREGEDTGELF
.	TRBV27	TRBJ1-2	ASSLLAEASYGYT
TRBD1	TRBV7-2	TRBJ2-7	ASSLGTGGKQY